This T cell receptor beta chain was captured in a study of a mutant IDH1 vaccine in newly diagnosed glioma. Study-level background: Treated individuals were approximately 60% male and approximately 40% female, averaging about 40 years of age.

Per germline, CDR1 SGHNT and CDR2 YYREEE (reference sequence). Between the trimmed V and J ends, which lost 0 bases and 0 bases, there was a span of 12 bases. The CDR3 extends over 16 amino acids. This table comes from immunoSEQ multiplex PCR, and its TCRdb copy is limited to in-frame clones, with some not included. Of about 38,000 clones listed, roughly 78% are singletons. Documented time point: baseline, week 1 (first vaccination visit). Treatment here: pre-vaccination baseline after standard-of-care therapy. Astrocytomas found in donors were new, WHO grade 3 or 4, IDH1-mutant and ATRX-lost. About this clone: Its cognate antigen is unknown.

Findings of the study overall: Pseudoprogression appeared unlinked to shifts in leading peripheral T cell clonotypes.

Sequencing was performed on PBMCs, taken from a glioma patient treated with radiotherapy, temozolomide or both. This chain uses TRBV5-4 with TRBJ1-2; D not resolved. The receptor was isolated from a man aged 35-49 years with glioma. Some clones in this sample may be carry-over from other donors' samples. The CDR3 spells CASSLGMDGPNYGYTF. The CDR3 DNA follows: TGTGCCAGCAGCTTGGGTATGGACGGACCTAACTATGGCTACACCTTC.